The sequence of this TCR beta chain was determined in a study of naive and memory T cell subsets. Two oligonucleotides, mixed equimolar, formed the beta constant-region primer covering TRBC1 and TRBC2. Nested alpha and beta constant-region primers with the SP2 primer drove four PCR rounds on ligated cDNA. One entry per CDR3 protein, called by TCRdb with MiXCR from the UMI-ligation and nested PCR reads. The sample has around 160,000 distinct CDR3 sequences; approximately 24% are singletons. On this clonotype: Its antigen is unidentified.

Study-level findings and limits: Possibly reflecting memory cells re-expressing CD45RA, a few larger clonotypes occurred in naive repertoires, especially CD8.

This sequence originates from a human donor in good health. Input material: naive CD4+ T cells from blood.

The DNA for the CDR3 is TGTGCCAGCAAGGGACAGGGTGTGGGCGAGCAGTACTTC. Translated, it gives CASKGQGVGEQYF. V gene TRBV6-9 combines with J gene TRBJ2-7; 9 bases align to TRBD1. Germline V gives CDR1 MNHGY, CDR2 SVAAGI. Trimming at V came to 7 bases and at J to 6 bases, leaving 7 bases not matched to a gene. The CDR3 has 13 amino acids.